A selection of T cell receptor beta chains follows, all from one sample in a study of early T cells in non-severe SARS-CoV-2 infection. TCRdb processed the 5' RACE reads anew with MiXCR; each CDR3 protein has one entry. The sample lists about 61,000 distinct CDR3 sequences; under 14% were seen once. The sequencing sample was made of whole blood. Receptors originate from an adult who was a healthcare worker with PCR-confirmed SARS-CoV-2 infection or an uninfected control (not recorded which). CDR3s include the opening cysteine and the closing phenylalanine or tryptophan. D genes are given only for firm matches. Not every row has a clone size; where given, it reads once, few, many or a size class.

CDR3 protein	CDR3 DNA	D gene	J gene	V gene	clone size
CASSHSPETQYF	TGTGCCAGCAGCCACAGTCCAGAGACCCAGTACTTC	.	TRBJ2-5	TRBV7-6	.
CASSAAGAYNEQFF	TGTGCCAGCAGTGCAGCGGGGGCCTACAATGAGCAGTTCTTC	TRBD2	TRBJ2-1	TRBV25-1	many
CASSVRLAGFSYNEQFF	TGTGCCAGCAGCGTGAGACTAGCGGGATTCTCCTACAATGAGCAGTTCTTC	TRBD2	TRBJ2-1	TRBV9	few
CASSLPGEALSTEAFF	TGTGCCAGCAGCCTCCCGGGGGAGGCCTTGAGCACTGAAGCTTTCTTT	.	TRBJ1-1	TRBV11-2	.
CATSTSSVHNNEQFF	TGTGCCACCAGCACTTCGTCGGTCCACAACAATGAGCAGTTCTTC	.	TRBJ2-1	TRBV15	few
CASSSTSGVSVDTQYF	TGTGCCAGCAGCTCGACTAGCGGGGTCTCGGTAGATACGCAGTATTTT	TRBD2	TRBJ2-3	TRBV11-2	.
CASSPDRDRRNDSNQPQHF	TGTGCCAGCAGCCCGGACCGGGACAGGCGGAACGATAGCAATCAGCCCCAGCATTTT	TRBD1	TRBJ1-5	TRBV7-2	few
CASSPPEGKREAFF	TGTGCCAGCTCACCACCGGAAGGAAAACGAGAAGCTTTCTTT	.	TRBJ1-1	TRBV18	many
CASSSIRGEVEQYF	TGTGCCAGCAGCTCCATTCGGGGGGAAGTTGAGCAGTACTTC	TRBD2	TRBJ2-7	TRBV7-6	.
CSASPGPVSYGYTF	TGCAGTGCTAGTCCCGGGCCCGTTAGCTATGGCTACACCTTC	.	TRBJ1-2	TRBV20-1	many
CASSFGGAETQYF	TGTGCCAGCAGCTTCGGAGGGGCAGAGACCCAGTACTTC	.	TRBJ2-5	TRBV7-2	few
CASRPISGAQEQFF	TGTGCCAGCAGACCAATTAGCGGGGCACAGGAGCAGTTCTTC	TRBD2	TRBJ2-1	TRBV6-2/TRBV6-3	many
CASSLDRSETQYF	TGTGCCAGCAGCTTGGACAGGAGCGAGACCCAGTACTTC	TRBD1	TRBJ2-5	TRBV7-2	many
CASSFEGALTGELFF	TGCGCCAGCAGCTTTGAGGGGGCCCTCACCGGGGAGCTGTTTTTT	TRBD1	TRBJ2-2	TRBV5-1	.
CSVQRLAGGDTQYF	TGCAGTGTACAGAGGCTAGCGGGGGGAGATACGCAGTATTTT	TRBD2	TRBJ2-3	TRBV20-1	many
CASSLSRNEKLFF	TGCGCCAGCAGCTTGAGTCGGAACGAAAAACTGTTTTTT	.	TRBJ1-4	TRBV5-1	.
CASSDSGLAGGRRSQYF	TGTGCCAGCAGTGACTCGGGACTAGCGGGGGGCCGCCGGTCGCAGTATTTT	TRBD2	TRBJ2-3	TRBV6-4	many
CASSYSGTEKETQYF	TGTGCCAGCAGTTACTCAGGGACTGAGAAAGAGACCCAGTACTTC	.	TRBJ2-5	TRBV6-5	few
CASSHGPASDYEQYF	TGCGCCAGCAGCCATGGCCCGGCTAGCGATTACGAGCAGTACTTC	.	TRBJ2-7	TRBV4-1	.
CASRSVGDTQYF	TGTGCCAGCAGATCCGTCGGAGATACGCAGTATTTT	.	TRBJ2-3	TRBV7-2	.
CSVETGDFTEAFF	TGCAGCGTAGAAACAGGGGATTTCACTGAAGCTTTCTTT	TRBD1	TRBJ1-1	TRBV29-1	many
CASSSHPGNFEKLFF	TGTGCCAGCAGCTCCCACCCGGGGAACTTTGAAAAACTGTTTTTT	.	TRBJ1-4	TRBV27	.
CASSQDYGSGANVLTF	TGTGCCAGCAGCCAAGATTACGGGTCTGGGGCCAACGTCCTGACTTTC	.	TRBJ2-6	TRBV3-1	.
CASSLWQGTEAFF	TGTGCCAGCAGTTTATGGCAGGGGACTGAAGCTTTCTTT	.	TRBJ1-1	TRBV27	many
CASSTGNEQYF	TGTGCCAGCAGTACAGGGAACGAGCAGTACTTC	.	TRBJ2-7	TRBV6-5	few
CASSWGPGRNTEAFF	TGTGCCAGCAGCTGGGGACCGGGACGGAACACTGAAGCTTTCTTT	.	TRBJ1-1	TRBV5-5	.
CASRAQGIRGYTF	TGTGCCAGCAGAGCACAGGGAATTCGTGGCTACACCTTC	.	TRBJ1-2	TRBV6-1	many
CSERSTDTQYF	TGCAGCGAAAGAAGCACAGATACGCAGTATTTT	.	TRBJ2-3	TRBV29-1	few
CASSLVPGGPTSTQYF	TGTGCCAGCAGCTTAGTCCCGGGGGGCCCCACGAGTACGCAGTATTTT	.	TRBJ2-3	TRBV7-2	.
CASSPTHGIQAMGYGYTF	TGTGCCAGCTCACCGACCCATGGAATACAGGCCATGGGCTATGGCTACACCTTC	.	TRBJ1-2	TRBV18	.
CASSPQQGEQDYGYTF	TGTGCCAGCTCACCACAACAGGGGGAGCAAGACTATGGCTACACCTTC	TRBD1	TRBJ1-2	TRBV18	many
CASSLDRWNEQFF	TGTGCCAGCAGTTTGGACAGGTGGAATGAGCAGTTCTTC	TRBD1	TRBJ2-1	TRBV6-2/TRBV6-3	.
CASSFQGSPYEQYF	TGTGCCAGCAGTTTTCAAGGGTCCCCCTACGAGCAGTACTTC	.	TRBJ2-7	TRBV27	few
CSASGAKETQYF	TGCAGCGCCTCGGGGGCCAAAGAGACCCAGTACTTC	.	TRBJ2-5	TRBV29-1	few
CASRMQGRDTEAFF	TGCGCCAGCAGGATGCAAGGGCGGGACACTGAAGCTTTCTTT	.	TRBJ1-1	TRBV5-1	few
CASSLVFSGLSSYGYTF	TGCGCCAGCAGCTTGGTTTTCTCAGGCTTATCCTCTTATGGCTACACCTTC	.	TRBJ1-2	TRBV5-1	once
CASSLTIYNSPLHF	TGTGCCAGCAGCTTAACAATCTATAATTCACCCCTCCACTTT	.	TRBJ1-6	TRBV7-8	many
CSGTNSIEQYF	TGCAGCGGGACTAATTCTATAGAGCAGTACTTC	.	TRBJ2-7	TRBV29-1	many
CASSSPLGHTQYF	TGTGCCAGCAGCTCCCCCCTGGGCCATACGCAGTATTTT	.	TRBJ2-3	TRBV5-4	few
CASSRDMNTEAFF	TGTGCCAGCAGCCGTGACATGAACACTGAAGCTTTCTTT	.	TRBJ1-1	TRBV9	many
CASSQGTLSNQPQHF	TGTGCCAGCAGCCAGGGCACCCTTAGCAATCAGCCCCAGCATTTT	.	TRBJ1-5	TRBV3-1	few
CASIAGGQPYNEQFF	TGTGCCAGCATAGCGGGGGGCCAACCCTACAATGAGCAGTTCTTC	TRBD2	TRBJ2-1	TRBV6-2/TRBV6-3	.
CASSTGLAGPDTQYF	TGTGCCAGCAGCACGGGACTAGCGGGCCCAGATACGCAGTATTTT	TRBD2	TRBJ2-3	TRBV6-6	many
CAISVSTGELFF	TGTGCCATCAGTGTCTCCACCGGGGAGCTGTTTTTT	.	TRBJ2-2	TRBV10-3	.
CASCEGGRIEETQYF	TGCGCCAGCTGTGAAGGGGGGCGCATTGAAGAGACCCAGTACTTC	.	TRBJ2-5	TRBV5-1	few
CARLSGPLGTEAFF	TGTGCCCGCCTCTCCGGCCCCCTCGGGACTGAAGCTTTCTTT	.	TRBJ1-1	TRBV30	.
CASSYRLAQGGEQFF	TGTGCCAGCAGTTATAGGCTAGCCCAGGGGGGTGAGCAGTTCTTC	.	TRBJ2-1	TRBV6-6	.
CASSRNRVEQFF	TGTGCCAGCAGCCGGAACAGGGTTGAGCAGTTCTTC	.	TRBJ2-1	TRBV14	many
CASSARDGRLWQPQHF	TGTGCCAGCAGTGCCCGGGACGGACGGTTATGGCAGCCCCAGCATTTT	.	TRBJ1-5	TRBV6-1	few
CASSRTVDSFNYGYTF	TGTGCCAGCAGCCGTACCGTAGACAGTTTTAACTATGGCTACACCTTC	.	TRBJ1-2	TRBV6-5	.
CASSLGHRGDGYTF	TGTGCCAGCAGTTTAGGACACAGGGGCGATGGCTACACCTTC	TRBD1	TRBJ1-2	TRBV12-3/TRBV12-4	many
CAISESIFSGGVGYGYTF	TGTGCCATCAGTGAGTCGATTTTCAGCGGGGGCGTTGGCTATGGCTACACCTTC	.	TRBJ1-2	TRBV10-3	many
CASSLRTGTYEQYF	TGCGCCAGCAGCCTGAGGACAGGGACCTACGAGCAGTACTTC	TRBD1	TRBJ2-7	TRBV4-3	few
CASSLAGRLPEAFF	TGTGCCAGCAGTTTAGCGGGGAGGTTGCCTGAAGCTTTCTTT	.	TRBJ1-1	TRBV12-3/TRBV12-4	few
CASSQVGTGRANYGYTF	TGTGCCAGCAGCCAAGTGGGGACAGGGAGAGCTAACTATGGCTACACCTTC	TRBD1	TRBJ1-2	TRBV14	.